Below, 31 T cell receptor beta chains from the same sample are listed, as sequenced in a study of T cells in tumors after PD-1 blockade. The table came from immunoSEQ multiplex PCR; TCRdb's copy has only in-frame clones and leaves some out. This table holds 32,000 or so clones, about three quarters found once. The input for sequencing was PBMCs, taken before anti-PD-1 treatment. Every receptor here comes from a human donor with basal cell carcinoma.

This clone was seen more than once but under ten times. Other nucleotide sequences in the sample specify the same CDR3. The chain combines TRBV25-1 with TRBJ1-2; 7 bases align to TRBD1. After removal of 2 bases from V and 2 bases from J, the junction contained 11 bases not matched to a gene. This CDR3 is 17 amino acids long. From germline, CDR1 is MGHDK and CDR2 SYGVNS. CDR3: CASSEGRRGGMNYGYTF. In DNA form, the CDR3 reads TGTGCCAGCAGTGAAGGTCGCAGGGGGGGGATGAACTATGGCTACACCTTC.

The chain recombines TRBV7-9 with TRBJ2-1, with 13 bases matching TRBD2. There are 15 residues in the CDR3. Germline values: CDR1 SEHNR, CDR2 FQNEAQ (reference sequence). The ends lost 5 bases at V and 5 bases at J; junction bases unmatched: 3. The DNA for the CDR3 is TGTGCCAGCAGCCCCGGACTAGCGGGGGACAATGAGCAGTTCTTC. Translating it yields CASSPGLAGDNEQFF.

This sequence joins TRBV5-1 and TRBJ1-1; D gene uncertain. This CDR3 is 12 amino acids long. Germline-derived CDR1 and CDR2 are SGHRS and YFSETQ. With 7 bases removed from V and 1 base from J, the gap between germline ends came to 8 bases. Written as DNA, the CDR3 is TGCGCCAGCGGTTCGCAGAACACTGAAGCTTTCTTT. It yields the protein CASGSQNTEAFF. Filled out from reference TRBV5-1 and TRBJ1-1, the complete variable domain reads KAGVTQTPRYLIKTRGQQVTLSCSPISGHRSVSWYQQTPGQGLQFLFEYFSETQRNKGNFPGRFSGRQFSNSRSEMNVSTLELGDSALYLCASGSQNTEAFFGQGTRLTVV.

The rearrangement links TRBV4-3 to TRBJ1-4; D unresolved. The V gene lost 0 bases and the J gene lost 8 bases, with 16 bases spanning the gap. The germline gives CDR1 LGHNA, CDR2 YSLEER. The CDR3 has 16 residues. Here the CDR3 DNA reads TGCGCCAGCAGCCAAGAGTACTCCGGGATTCCAGAAAAACTGTTTTTT. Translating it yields CASSQEYSGIPEKLFF.

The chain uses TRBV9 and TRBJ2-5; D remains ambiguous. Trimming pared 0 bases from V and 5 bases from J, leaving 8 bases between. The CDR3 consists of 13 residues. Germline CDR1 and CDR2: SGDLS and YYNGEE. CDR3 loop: CASSVEQGETQYF. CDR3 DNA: TGTGCCAGCAGCGTAGAACAAGGCGAGACCCAGTACTTC.

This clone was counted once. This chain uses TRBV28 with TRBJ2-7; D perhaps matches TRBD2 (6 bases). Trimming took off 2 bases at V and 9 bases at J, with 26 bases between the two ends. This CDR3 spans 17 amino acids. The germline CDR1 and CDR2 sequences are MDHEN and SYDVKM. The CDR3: CASSLTGRGTEQIGQYF. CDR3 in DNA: TGTGCCAGCAGTTTAACCGGTCGGGGGACGGAGCAGATAGGGCAGTACTTC. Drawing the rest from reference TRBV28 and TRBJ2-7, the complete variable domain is DVKVTQSSRYLVKRTGEKVFLECVQDMDHENMFWYRQDPGLGLRLIYFSYDVKMKEKGDIPEGYSVSREKKERFSLILESASTNQTSMYLCASSLTGRGTEQIGQYFGPGTRLTVT.

DNA for the CDR3: TGCGCCAGCAGCTTGGCCGGTGGGAGGACCAACAATGAGCAGTTCTTC. It codes for CASSLAGGRTNNEQFF. The chain links TRBV5-1 to TRBJ2-1; TRBD2 is a possible D gene (6 bases). Germline assignment: CDR1 SGHRS and CDR2 YFSETQ. The V gene lost 0 bases and the J gene lost 5 bases, with 15 bases spanning the gap. The length of the CDR3 is 16 residues.

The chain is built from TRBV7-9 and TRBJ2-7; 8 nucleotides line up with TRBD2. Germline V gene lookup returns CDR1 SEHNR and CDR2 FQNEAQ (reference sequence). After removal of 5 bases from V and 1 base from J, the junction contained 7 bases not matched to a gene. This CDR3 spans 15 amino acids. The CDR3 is CASSPREGPSYEQYF. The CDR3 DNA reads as TGTGCCAGCAGCCCTCGGGAGGGCCCATCCTACGAGCAGTACTTC.

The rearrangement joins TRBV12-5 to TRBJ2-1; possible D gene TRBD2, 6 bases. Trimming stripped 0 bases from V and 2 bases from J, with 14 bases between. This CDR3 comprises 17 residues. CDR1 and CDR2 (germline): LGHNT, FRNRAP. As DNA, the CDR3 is TGTGCTAGTGGTTTGGTACCAAGGAGGGGTCCCTACAATGAGCAGTTCTTC. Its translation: CASGLVPRRGPYNEQFF.

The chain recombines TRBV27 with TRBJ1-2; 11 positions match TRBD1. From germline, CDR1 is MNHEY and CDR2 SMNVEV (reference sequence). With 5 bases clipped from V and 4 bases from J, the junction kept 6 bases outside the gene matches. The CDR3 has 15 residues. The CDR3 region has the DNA TGTGCCAGCAGTCCCGGGACAGGGGGGGTCTATGGCTACACCTTC. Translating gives CASSPGTGGVYGYTF.

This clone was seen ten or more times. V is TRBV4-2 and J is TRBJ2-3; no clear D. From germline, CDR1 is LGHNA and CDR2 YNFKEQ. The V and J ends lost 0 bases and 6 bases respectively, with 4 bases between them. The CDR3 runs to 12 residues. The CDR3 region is CASSQDTDTQYF. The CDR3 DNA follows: TGTGCCAGCAGCCAAGATACGGATACGCAGTATTTT.

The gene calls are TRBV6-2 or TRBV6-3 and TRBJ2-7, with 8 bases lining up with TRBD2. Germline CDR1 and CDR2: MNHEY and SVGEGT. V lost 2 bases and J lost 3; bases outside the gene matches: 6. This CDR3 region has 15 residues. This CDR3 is CASSYPAGGIYEQYF. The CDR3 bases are TGTGCCAGCAGTTACCCGGCGGGAGGTATCTACGAGCAGTACTTC.

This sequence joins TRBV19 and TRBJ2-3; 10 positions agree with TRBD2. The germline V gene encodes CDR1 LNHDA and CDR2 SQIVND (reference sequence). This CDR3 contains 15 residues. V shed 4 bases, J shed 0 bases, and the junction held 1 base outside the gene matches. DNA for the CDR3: TGTGCCAGTAGTACACTAGCGGGAAGCACAGATACGCAGTATTTT. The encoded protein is CASSTLAGSTDTQYF. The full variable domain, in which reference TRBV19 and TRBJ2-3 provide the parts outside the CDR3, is DGGITQSPKYLFRKEGQNVTLSCEQNLNHDAMYWYRQDPGQGLRLIYYSQIVNDFQKGDIAEGYSVSREKKESFPLTVTSAQKNPTAFYLCASSTLAGSTDTQYFGPGTRLTVL.

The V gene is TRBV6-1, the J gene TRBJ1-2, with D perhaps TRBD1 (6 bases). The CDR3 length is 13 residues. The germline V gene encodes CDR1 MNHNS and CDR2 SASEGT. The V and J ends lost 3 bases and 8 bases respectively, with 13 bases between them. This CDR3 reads CASSDRRTAGYTF. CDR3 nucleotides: TGTGCCAGCAGTGACCGACGGACAGCGGGCTACACCTTC.

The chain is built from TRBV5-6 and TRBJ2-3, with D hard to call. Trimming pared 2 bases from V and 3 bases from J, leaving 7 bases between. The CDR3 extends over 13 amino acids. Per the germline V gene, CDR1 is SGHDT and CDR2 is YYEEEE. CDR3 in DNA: TGTGCCAGCAGCTTCCTGGGGACAGATACGCAGTATTTT. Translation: CASSFLGTDTQYF.

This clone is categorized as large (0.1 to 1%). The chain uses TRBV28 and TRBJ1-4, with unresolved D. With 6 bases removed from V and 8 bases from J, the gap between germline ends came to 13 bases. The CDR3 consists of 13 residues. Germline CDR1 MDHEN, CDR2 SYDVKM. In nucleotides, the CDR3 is TGTGCCAGCAGGGGTAGGGTAGAGGAAAAACTGTTTTTT. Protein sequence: CASRGRVEEKLFF.

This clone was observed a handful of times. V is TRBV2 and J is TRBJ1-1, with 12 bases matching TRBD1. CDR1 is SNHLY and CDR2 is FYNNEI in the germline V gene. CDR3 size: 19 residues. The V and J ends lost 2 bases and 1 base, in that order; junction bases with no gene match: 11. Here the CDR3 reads CASSERKRDRGRGNTEAFF. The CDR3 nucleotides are TGTGCCAGCAGTGAAAGGAAACGGGACAGGGGGCGCGGGAACACTGAAGCTTTCTTT.

CDR3 protein: CASSSQGPTDYEQYF. The CDR3 coding sequence is TGTGCCAGCAGTTCCCAGGGGCCCACTGACTACGAGCAGTACTTC. V is TRBV28 and J is TRBJ2-7; tentatively, D is TRBD1 (6 bases). Germline V lookup: CDR1 MDHEN, CDR2 SYDVKM. V lost 4 bases to trimming and J lost 3 bases, with 16 bases between them. The CDR3 length is 15 residues.

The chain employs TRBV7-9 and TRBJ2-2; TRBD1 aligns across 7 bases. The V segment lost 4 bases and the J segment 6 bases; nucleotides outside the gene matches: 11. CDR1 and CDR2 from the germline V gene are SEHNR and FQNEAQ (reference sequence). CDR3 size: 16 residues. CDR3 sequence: CASSSTGELRPGELFF. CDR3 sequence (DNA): TGTGCCAGCAGCTCCACAGGGGAGTTAAGACCCGGGGAGCTGTTTTTT. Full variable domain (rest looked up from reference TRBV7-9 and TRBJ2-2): DTGVSQNPRHKITKRGQNVTFRCDPISEHNRLYWYRQTLGQGPEFLTYFQNEAQLEKSRLLSDRFSAERPKGSFSTLEIQRTEQGDSAMYLCASSSTGELRPGELFFGEGSRLTVL.

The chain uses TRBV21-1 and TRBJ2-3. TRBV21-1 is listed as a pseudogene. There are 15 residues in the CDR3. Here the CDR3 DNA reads TGTGCCAGCAGCAAACTACTCCCAGGGTCGGGATACGCAGTATTT. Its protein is CASSKLLPGSGYAVF.

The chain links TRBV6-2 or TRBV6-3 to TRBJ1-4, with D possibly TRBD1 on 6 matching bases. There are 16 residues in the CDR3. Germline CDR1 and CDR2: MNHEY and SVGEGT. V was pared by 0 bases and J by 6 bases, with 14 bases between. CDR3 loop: CASSYSNGPGDEKLFF. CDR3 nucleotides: TGTGCCAGCAGTTACTCGAACGGGCCAGGGGATGAAAAACTGTTTTTT.

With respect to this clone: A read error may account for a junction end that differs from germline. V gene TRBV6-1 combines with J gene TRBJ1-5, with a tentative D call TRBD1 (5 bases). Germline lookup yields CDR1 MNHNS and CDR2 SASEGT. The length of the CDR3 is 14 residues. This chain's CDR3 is CASSEGQTNQPQHF. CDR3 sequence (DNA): TGTGCCAGCAGCGAAGGACAAACCAATCAGCCCCAGCATTTT.

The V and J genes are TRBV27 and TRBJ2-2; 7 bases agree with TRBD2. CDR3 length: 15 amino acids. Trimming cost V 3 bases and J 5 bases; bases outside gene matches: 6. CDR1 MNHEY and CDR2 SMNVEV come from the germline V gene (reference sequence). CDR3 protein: CASSFRRRETGELFF. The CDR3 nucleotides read TGTGCCAGCAGTTTTAGGAGGCGGGAGACCGGGGAGCTGTTTTTT.

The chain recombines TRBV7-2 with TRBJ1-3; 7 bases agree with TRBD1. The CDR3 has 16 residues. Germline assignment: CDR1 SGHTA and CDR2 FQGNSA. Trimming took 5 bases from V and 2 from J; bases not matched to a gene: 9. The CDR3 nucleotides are TGTGCCAGCAGCCTGACAGGGCCTCTCCCTGGAAACACCATATATTTT. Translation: CASSLTGPLPGNTIYF.

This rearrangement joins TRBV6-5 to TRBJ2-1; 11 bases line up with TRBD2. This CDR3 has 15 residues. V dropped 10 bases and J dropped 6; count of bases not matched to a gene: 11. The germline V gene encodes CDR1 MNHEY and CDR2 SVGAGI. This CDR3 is CAIKTSGIRGNEQFF. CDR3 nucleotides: TGTGCCATCAAGACTAGCGGGATCAGGGGCAATGAGCAGTTCTTC.

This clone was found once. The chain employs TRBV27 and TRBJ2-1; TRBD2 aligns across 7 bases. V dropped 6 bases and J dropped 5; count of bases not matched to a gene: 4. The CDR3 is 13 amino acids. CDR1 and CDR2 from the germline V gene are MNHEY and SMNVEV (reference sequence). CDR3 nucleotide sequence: TGTGCCAGCAGCGCGGGAGTAGACAATGAGCAGTTCTTC. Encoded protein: CASSAGVDNEQFF.

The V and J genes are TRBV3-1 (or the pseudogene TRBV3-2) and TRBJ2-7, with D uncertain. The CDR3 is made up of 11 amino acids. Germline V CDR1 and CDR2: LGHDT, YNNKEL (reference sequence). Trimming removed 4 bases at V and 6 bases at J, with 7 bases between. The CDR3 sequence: CASSLRSEQYF. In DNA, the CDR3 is TGTGCCAGCAGCCTCCGGAGCGAGCAGTACTTC.

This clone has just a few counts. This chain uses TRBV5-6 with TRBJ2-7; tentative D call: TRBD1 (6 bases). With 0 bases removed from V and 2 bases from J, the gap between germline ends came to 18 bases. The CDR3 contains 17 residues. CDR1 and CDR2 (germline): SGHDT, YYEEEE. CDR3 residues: CASSLDVSGQVTYEQYF. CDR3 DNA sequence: TGTGCCAGCAGCTTGGATGTTTCGGGACAAGTCACCTACGAGCAGTACTTC.

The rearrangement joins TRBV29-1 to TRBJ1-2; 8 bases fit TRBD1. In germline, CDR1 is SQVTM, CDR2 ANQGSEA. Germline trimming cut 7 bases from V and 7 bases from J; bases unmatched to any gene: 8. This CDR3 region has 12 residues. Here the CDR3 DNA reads TGCAGCGCGGACACAGGGGGTCGTGGCTACACCTTC. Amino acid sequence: CSADTGGRGYTF.

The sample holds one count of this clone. The CDR3 loop reads CASSIVLPGIGYNEQFF. As DNA, the CDR3 is TGTGCCAGTAGTATAGTCCTTCCCGGGATAGGCTACAATGAGCAGTTCTTC. This chain joins TRBV19 and TRBJ2-1; D might be TRBD2 (5 bases). V lost 1 base and J 3 bases, leaving 16 bases between the germline ends. This CDR3 region has 17 residues. Germline V CDR1 and CDR2: LNHDA, SQIVND (reference sequence). Filled out from reference TRBV19 and TRBJ2-1, the complete variable domain reads DGGITQSPKYLFRKEGQNVTLSCEQNLNHDAMYWYRQDPGQGLRLIYYSQIVNDFQKGDIAEGYSVSREKKESFPLTVTSAQKNPTAFYLCASSIVLPGIGYNEQFFGPGTRLTVL.

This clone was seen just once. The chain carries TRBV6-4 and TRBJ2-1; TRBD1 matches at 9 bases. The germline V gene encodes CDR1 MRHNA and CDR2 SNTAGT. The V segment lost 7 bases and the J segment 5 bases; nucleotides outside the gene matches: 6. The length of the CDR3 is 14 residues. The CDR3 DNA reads TGTGCCAGCACTCGGGACAGGGATAACAATGAGCAGTTCTTC. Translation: CASTRDRDNNEQFF.